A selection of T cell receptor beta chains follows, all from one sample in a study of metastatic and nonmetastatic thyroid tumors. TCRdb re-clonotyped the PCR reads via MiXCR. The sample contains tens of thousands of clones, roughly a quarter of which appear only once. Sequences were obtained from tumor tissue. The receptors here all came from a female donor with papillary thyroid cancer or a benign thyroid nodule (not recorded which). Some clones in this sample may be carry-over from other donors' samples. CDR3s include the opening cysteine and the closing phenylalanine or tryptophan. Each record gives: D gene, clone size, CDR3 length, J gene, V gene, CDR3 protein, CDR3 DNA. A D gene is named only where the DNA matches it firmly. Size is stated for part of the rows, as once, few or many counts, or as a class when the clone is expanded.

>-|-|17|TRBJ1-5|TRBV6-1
CASSDGWVANSNQPQHF
TGTGCCAGCAGTGATGGGTGGGTGGCTAATAGCAATCAGCCCCAGCATTTC
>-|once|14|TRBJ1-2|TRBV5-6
CASTTGEGGYGYTF
TGTGCCAGCACCACAGGTGAGGGTGGCTATGGCTACACCTTC
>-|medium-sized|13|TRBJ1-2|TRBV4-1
CASSHTGQGGYTF
TGCGCCAGCAGCCACACTGGGCAGGGAGGCTACACCTTC
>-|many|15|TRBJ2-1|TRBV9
CASSAGWGGRNEQFF
TGTGCCAGCAGCGCGGGCTGGGGGGGGCGTAATGAGCAGTTCTTC
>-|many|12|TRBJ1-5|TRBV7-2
CASSLANQPQHF
TGTGCCAGCAGCTTAGCAAATCAGCCCCAGCATTTT
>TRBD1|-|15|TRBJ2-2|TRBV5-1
CASSYGTGGHGELFF
TGCGCCAGCAGCTACGGGACAGGGGGCCACGGGGAGCTGTTTTTT
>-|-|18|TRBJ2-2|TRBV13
CSSSLGLRTTANTVELFF
TGTTCCAGCAGCTTAGGCCTTAGGACAACCGCGAACACCGTGGAGCTGTTTTTT
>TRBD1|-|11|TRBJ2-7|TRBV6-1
CANQGAYEQYF
TGTGCCAATCAGGGGGCCTACGAGCAGTACTTC
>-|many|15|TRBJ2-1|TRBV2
CASSVGGGVGNEQFF
TGTGCCAGCAGTGTTGGGGGGGGCGTCGGAAATGAGCAGTTCTTC
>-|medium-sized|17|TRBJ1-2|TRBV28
CASSLGSVGGSNYGYTF
TGTGCCAGCAGTTTAGGGTCAGTTGGCGGTAGTAACTATGGCTACACCTTC
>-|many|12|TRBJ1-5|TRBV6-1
CASSELLKPQHF
TGTGCCAGCAGTGAATTATTGAAGCCCCAGCATTTT
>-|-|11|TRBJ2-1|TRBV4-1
CASSQRGEQFF
TGCGCCAGCAGCCAGCGGGGCGAGCAGTTCTTC
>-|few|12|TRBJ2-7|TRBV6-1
CASEASNYEQYF
TGTGCCAGCGAGGCGTCTAATTACGAGCAGTACTTC
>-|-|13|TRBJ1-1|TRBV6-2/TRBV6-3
CASRRQWNTEAFF
TGTGCCAGCAGAAGACAGTGGAACACTGAAGCTTTCTTT
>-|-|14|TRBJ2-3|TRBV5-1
CASSKSTAADTQYF
TGCGCCAGCAGCAAAAGTACGGCGGCAGATACGCAGTATTTT
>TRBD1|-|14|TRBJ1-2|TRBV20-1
CSATDRGRGYGYTF
TGCAGTGCTACAGACAGGGGGCGGGGCTATGGCTACACCTTC
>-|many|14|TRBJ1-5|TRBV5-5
CASSLSSSNQPQHF
TGTGCCAGCAGCTTGAGCAGTAGCAATCAGCCCCAGCATTTT
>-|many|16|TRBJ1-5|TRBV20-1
CSARDGTGNSNQPQHF
TGCAGTGCTAGAGATGGGACGGGTAATAGCAATCAGCCCCAGCATTTT
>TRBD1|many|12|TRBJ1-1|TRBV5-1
CASSGGTAGAFF
TGCGCCAGCAGCGGCGGGACAGCGGGAGCTTTCTTT
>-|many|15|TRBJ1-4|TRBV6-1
CASKEGLSPGEKLFF
TGTGCCAGCAAGGAAGGACTCAGCCCAGGGGAAAAACTGTTTTTT
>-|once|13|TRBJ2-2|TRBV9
CASSVGATGELFF
TGTGCCAGCAGCGTTGGGGCGACCGGGGAGCTGTTTTTT
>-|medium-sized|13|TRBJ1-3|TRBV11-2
CASSLDHGNTIYF
TGTGCCAGCAGCTTAGATCATGGAAACACCATATATTTT
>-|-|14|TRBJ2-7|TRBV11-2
CASSLGTLSYEQYF
TGTGCCAGCAGCTTAGGGACTCTTTCCTACGAGCAGTACTTC
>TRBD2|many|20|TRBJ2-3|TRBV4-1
CASSQPGLAGGKGGADTQYF
TGCGCCAGCAGCCAGCCGGGACTAGCGGGGGGGAAAGGCGGGGCAGATACGCAGTATTTT
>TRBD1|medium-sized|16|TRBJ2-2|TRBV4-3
CASSQRTGGGSGELFF
TGCGCCAGCAGCCAACGTACAGGGGGCGGTTCCGGGGAGCTGTTTTTT
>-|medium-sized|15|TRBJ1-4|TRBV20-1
CSARDSGQVNEKLFF
TGCAGTGCTAGAGATTCGGGGCAGGTCAATGAAAAACTGTTTTTT
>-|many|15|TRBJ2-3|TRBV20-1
CSARLGGQRTDTQYF
TGCAGTGCTAGACTAGGGGGGCAACGCACAGATACGCAGTATTTT
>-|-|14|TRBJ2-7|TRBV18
CASSPRGRGGEQYF
TGTGCCAGCTCACCCCGGGGCAGGGGTGGCGAGCAGTACTTC